Described below is a single T cell receptor beta chain sequence and its context. This entry comes from a study of blood T cell repertoires in COVID-19. Study at large: Some COVID-19 samples were acute and others convalescent; all came from the United States, Italy and Spain. T cells, B-cell-depleted T cells, or PBMCs supplied cDNA or gDNA.

Membership in each cohort depended on participant-reported clinical history. Original processing methods: Reference gene primer amplification gave estimated nucleated cell counts. TCRdb's copy holds only in-frame clones and misses some; the assay was immunoSEQ multiplex PCR. From that table come the V and J calls and clone size; the DNA was used to work out D and trimming. The data hold about 300,000 clones, with roughly nine tenths observed a single time. The ends were cut back, 5 bases at V and 2 bases at J, with 18 bases in the middle. This CDR3 spans 16 amino acids. CDR1 is MDHEN, CDR2 SYDVKM, per germline.

Sequencing was carried out using PBMCs or T cells enriched from blood (not recorded which). The TCR was taken from a woman aged 40 to 50 who had recovered from COVID-19. V is TRBV28 and J is TRBJ1-2; a possible D gene is TRBD1 (5 bases). This chain's CDR3 is CASSARPGVSNYGYTF. DNA of the CDR3: TGTGCCAGCAGTGCGAGACCGGGGGTTTCGAACTATGGCTACACCTTC.